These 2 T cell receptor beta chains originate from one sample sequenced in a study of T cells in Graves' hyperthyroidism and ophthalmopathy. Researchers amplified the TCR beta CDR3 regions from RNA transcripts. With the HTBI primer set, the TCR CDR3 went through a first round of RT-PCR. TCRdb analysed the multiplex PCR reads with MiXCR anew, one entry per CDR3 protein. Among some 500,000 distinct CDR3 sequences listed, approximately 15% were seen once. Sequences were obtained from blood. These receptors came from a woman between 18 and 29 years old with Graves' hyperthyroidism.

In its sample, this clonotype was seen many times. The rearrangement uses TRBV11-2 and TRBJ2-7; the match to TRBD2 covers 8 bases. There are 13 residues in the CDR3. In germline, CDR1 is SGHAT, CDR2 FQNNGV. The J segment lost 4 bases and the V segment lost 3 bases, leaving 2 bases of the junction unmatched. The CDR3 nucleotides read TGTGCCAGCAGCTTGGGACTAGAATACGAGCAGTACGTC. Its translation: CASSLGLEYEQYV.

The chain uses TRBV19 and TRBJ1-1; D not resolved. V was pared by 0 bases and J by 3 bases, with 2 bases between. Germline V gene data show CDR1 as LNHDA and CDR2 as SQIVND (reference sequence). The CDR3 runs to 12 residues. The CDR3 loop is CASSIDYTEAFF. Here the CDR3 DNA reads TGTGCCAGTAGTATAGATTACACTGAAGCTTTCTTT.